Described below is a single T cell receptor (beta chain) sequence and its context. Time point described: patch test 3, about 24 weeks after DPC sensitization. Described treatment: therapeutic diphenylcyclopropenone sensitization with weekly scalp DPC. The record originates from a study of human T cells and chemical hapten exposure. Background on the study: The study sensitized with 2% DPC on a roughly 2 cm by roughly 2 cm patch of upper inner arm skin.

Attachment of unique molecular identifiers to individual cDNA molecules was performed in the library. Each CDR3 protein is one row after TCRdb ran MiXCR on the RACE reads. The table includes under 100,000 distinct CDR3 sequences, roughly a tenth detected once. The CDR3 contains 15 residues. V gave up 5 bases and J gave up 1 base; unmatched junction bases: 7. Per germline, CDR1 MNHNY and CDR2 SVGAGI (reference sequence). The sample in question was whole blood, obtained in connection with sensitization to the hapten diphenylcyclopropenone (DPC). The origin of this receptor is a woman in her fifties or sixties with alopecia areata. Some clones in this sample may be carry-over from other donors' samples. The chain employs TRBV6-6 and TRBJ2-5; 7 positions agree with TRBD1. CDR3 in DNA: TGTGCCAGCAGTCTAGGGGGCGCGACCCAAGAGACCCAGTACTTC. As protein: CASSLGGATQETQYF.